These 3 T cell receptor beta chains originate from one sample sequenced in a study of shared clonotypes between healthy human individuals. The repertoire was sequenced with immunoSEQ multiplex PCR; TCRdb's copy has only in-frame clones and lacks some. The profile covers approximately 720,000 clones, with 72% appearing a single time and under 2% taken by the ten largest. Sequencing was done on a sample of memory CD4+ T cells sorted from blood. Subset of the sample: CD45RA-negative fraction. The receptors derive from a woman aged 25 to 45 in good health.

As regards this clone: The sample carries other DNA sequences with the same CDR3. The gene calls are TRBV2 and TRBJ2-2; D remains unclear. Germline values: CDR1 SNHLY, CDR2 FYNNEI. V lost 4 bases and J lost 2, with 8 bases in between. CDR3 length equals 14 residues. The CDR3 reads CASSGTTNTGELFF. The CDR3 DNA is TGTGCCAGCAGTGGTACAACTAACACCGGGGAGCTGTTTTTT.

The gene calls are TRBV5-1 and TRBJ2-2; 13 nucleotides align to TRBD2. CDR3 length: 16 amino acids. With V trimmed by 4 bases and J by 3 bases, 3 bases remained unmatched. The germline CDR1 and CDR2 sequences are SGHRS and YFSETQ. DNA of the CDR3: TGCGCCAGCAGCCCCACTAGCGGGAGGGACACCGGGGAGCTGTTTTTT. This translates into CASSPTSGRDTGELFF.

This chain uses TRBV9 with TRBJ1-5; D may be TRBD1 (5 bases). The V and J ends lost 4 bases and 11 bases respectively, with 22 bases between them. This CDR3 region has 15 residues. The germline CDR1 and CDR2 sequences are SGDLS and YYNGEE. This chain's CDR3 is CASSRDSNSPQSQHF. The CDR3 coding sequence is TGTGCCAGCAGCCGTGACAGCAATTCCCCCCAATCCCAGCATTTT. Variable domain in full (rest from reference TRBV9 and TRBJ1-5): DSGVTQTPKHLITATGQRVTLRCSPRSGDLSVYWYQQSLDQGLQFLIQYYNGEERAKGNILERFSAQQFPDLHSELNLSSLELGDSALYFCASSRDSNSPQSQHFGDGTRLSIL.